Reported below is one T cell receptor beta chain. Participants had their cohort set by participant-reported clinical history. Study processing details: Reference gene primer amplification gave estimated nucleated cell counts. Clones were sequenced by immunoSEQ multiplex PCR, and TCRdb holds only the in-frame ones, with some missing. Clonal size and the V and J genes are those of that table, whereas D and trimming came from the DNA. The sample carries approximately 300,000 clones, 90% recorded once. This entry belongs to a study of blood T cell repertoires in COVID-19. Background on the study: Acute and convalescent COVID-19 specimens originated in the United States, Italy and Spain.

The CDR3 consists of 16 residues. The junction had 4 bases not matched to a gene; V was cut back by 4 bases and J by 2 bases. Germline V gene data show CDR1 as SGDLS and CDR2 as YYNGEE. The rearrangement links TRBV9 to TRBJ2-1; 12 bases fit TRBD2. The specimen sequenced was PBMCs or T cells enriched from blood (not recorded which). The sequence came from a young woman with acute COVID-19. CDR3 bases: TGTGCCAGCAGCTACTGGACTAGCGGGACCTACAATGAGCAGTTCTTC. This sequence encodes CASSYWTSGTYNEQFF.